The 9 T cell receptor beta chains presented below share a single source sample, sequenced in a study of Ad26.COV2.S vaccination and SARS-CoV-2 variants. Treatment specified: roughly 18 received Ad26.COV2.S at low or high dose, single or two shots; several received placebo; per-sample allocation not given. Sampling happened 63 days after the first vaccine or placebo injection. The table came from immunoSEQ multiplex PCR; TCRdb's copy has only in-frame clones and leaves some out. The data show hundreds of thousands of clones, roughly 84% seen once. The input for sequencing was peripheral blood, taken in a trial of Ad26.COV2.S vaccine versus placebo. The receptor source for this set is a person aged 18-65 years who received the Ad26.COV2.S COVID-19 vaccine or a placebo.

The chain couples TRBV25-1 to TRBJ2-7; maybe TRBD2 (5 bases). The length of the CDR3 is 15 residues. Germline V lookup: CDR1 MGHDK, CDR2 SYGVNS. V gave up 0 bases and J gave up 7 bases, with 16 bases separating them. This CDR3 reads CASSEYHGVVGEQYF. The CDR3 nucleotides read TGTGCCAGCAGTGAATATCACGGGGTCGTCGGGGAGCAGTACTTC.

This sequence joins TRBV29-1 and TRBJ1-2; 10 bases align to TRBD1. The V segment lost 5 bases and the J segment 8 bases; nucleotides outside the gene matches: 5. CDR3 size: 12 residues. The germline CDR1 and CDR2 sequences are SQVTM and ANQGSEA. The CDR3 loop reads CSVPGTGEGYTF. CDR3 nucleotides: TGCAGCGTTCCCGGGACAGGGGAAGGCTACACCTTC.

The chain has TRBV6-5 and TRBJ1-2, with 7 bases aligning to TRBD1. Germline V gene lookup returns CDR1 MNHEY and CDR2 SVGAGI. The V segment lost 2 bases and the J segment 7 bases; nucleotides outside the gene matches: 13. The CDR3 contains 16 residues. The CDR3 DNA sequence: TGTGCCAGCAGTTACGAGTTGACAGGGACCCTCGGTGGCTACACCTTC. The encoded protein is CASSYELTGTLGGYTF.

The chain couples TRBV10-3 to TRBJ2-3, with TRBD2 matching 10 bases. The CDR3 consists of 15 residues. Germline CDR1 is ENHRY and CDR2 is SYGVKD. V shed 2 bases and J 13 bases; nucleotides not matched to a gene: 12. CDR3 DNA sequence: TGTGCCATCAGTGAGGGGGCTAGCGGGGGATTCAAGGAGTATTTT. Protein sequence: CAISEGASGGFKEYF.

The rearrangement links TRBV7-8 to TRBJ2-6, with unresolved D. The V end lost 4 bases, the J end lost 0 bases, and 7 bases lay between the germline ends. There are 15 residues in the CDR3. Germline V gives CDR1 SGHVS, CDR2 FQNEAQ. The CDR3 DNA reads TGTGCCAGCAGCTATACGAGCTCTGGGGCCAACGTCCTGACTTTC. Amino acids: CASSYTSSGANVLTF.

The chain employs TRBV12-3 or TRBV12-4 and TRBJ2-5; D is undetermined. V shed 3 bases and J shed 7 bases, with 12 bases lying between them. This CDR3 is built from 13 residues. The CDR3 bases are TGTGCCAGCAGTTTGCAAAGTACGGGGACCCAGTACTTC. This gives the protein CASSLQSTGTQYF.

DNA of the CDR3: TGTGCCAGTAGGGTCGGACAGGGTGGGATGAACACTGAAGCTTTCTTT. It codes for CASRVGQGGMNTEAFF. The chain uses TRBV19 and TRBJ1-1; 8 bases are a match to TRBD1. The V gene end was trimmed by 6 bases and the J gene end by 0 bases; junction bases not matched to a gene: 9. In germline, CDR1 is LNHDA, CDR2 SQIVND (reference sequence). The CDR3 has 16 residues. Combining the CDR3 with reference TRBV19 and TRBJ1-1 gives the whole variable domain DGGITQSPKYLFRKEGQNVTLSCEQNLNHDAMYWYRQDPGQGLRLIYYSQIVNDFQKGDIAEGYSVSREKKESFPLTVTSAQKNPTAFYLCASRVGQGGMNTEAFFGQGTRLTVV.

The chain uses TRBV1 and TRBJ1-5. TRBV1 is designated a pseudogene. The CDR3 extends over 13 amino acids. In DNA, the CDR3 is TGCACCAGCAGACCTTTCGGGGTTGGGCCCCAGCATTTT. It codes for CTSRPFGVGPQHF.

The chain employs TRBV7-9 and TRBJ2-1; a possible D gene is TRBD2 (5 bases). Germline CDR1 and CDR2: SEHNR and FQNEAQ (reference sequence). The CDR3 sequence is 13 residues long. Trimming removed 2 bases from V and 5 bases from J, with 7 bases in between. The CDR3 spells CASSLLGNNEQFF. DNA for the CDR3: TGTGCCAGCAGCTTACTCGGGAACAATGAGCAGTTCTTC.